Below, 29 T cell receptor gamma chains from the same sample are listed, as sequenced in a study of gammadelta T cells in human blood (dated by TCRdb to 2019 to 2021). To prepare the library, RT-PCR was applied. The sequencer listed for this sample is Illumina MiSeq. TCRdb processed the public reads again with the CATT caller, after which rows with matching DNA were combined. Counted in this sample were 700 to 950 gamma-chain clones; more than 7% of them appeared once. The ten largest clones add up to 8.8% of the sample. Sequenced material: non-Vgamma9Vdelta2 gamma-delta T cells from infant blood. Every receptor here comes from a human donor.

In its sample, this clone ranks as medium-sized. The chain uses TRGV4 and TRGJP1. J gave up 5 bases and V 5 bases, and 2 bases lay outside the gene matches. This CDR3 region has 12 residues. Germline loops: CDR1 EGSTGY, CDR2 YDSYTSSV. This chain's CDR3 is CATWVTGWFKIF. CDR3 sequence (DNA): TGTGCCACCTGGGTAACTGGTTGGTTCAAGATATTT.

A word on this clone: Given a far larger clone just one base away, this is likely a sequencing read error. The V call is TRGV5, the J call TRGJ1 or TRGJ2. After removal of 2 bases from V and 5 bases from J, the junction contained 6 bases not matched to a gene. Germline assignment: CDR1 VINAFY and CDR2 YDVSNSKD. The CDR3 has 13 amino acids. The DNA for the CDR3 is TGTGCCACCTGGGACATGCTAAATTATAAGAAACTCTTT. The encoded protein is CATWDMLNYKKLF.

A word on this clone: A much larger clone differs from this one at a single base, so this may be a read error. Other DNA sequences from this sample encode an identical CDR3 as well. V gene TRGV8 combines with J gene TRGJ1 or TRGJ2. The CDR3 totals 13 residues. The germline gives CDR1 VENAVY, CDR2 YDSYNSRV. The CDR3 nucleotides read TGTGCTACCTGGGCTTTGAATTATTATAAGAAACTCTTT. Its protein product is CATWALNYYKKLF.

This clone is judged large (0.1 to 1%). The V call is TRGV4, the J call TRGJ1 or TRGJ2. From germline, CDR1 is EGSTGY and CDR2 YDSYTSSV. This CDR3 has 13 residues. With 0 bases clipped from V and 7 bases from J, the junction kept 6 bases outside the gene matches. The CDR3 region is CATWDGPGYKKLF. CDR3 nucleotide sequence: TGTGCCACCTGGGATGGGCCAGGGTATAAGAAACTCTTT.

In its sample, this clone was seen a few times. Just one base apart from a much larger clone, this may be a read error. The V call is TRGV2, the J call TRGJ1 or TRGJ2. J was trimmed by 0 bases and V by 0 bases; bases with no gene match: 2. This CDR3 has 14 amino acids. From germline, CDR1 is EGSNGY and CDR2 YDSYNSKV. The CDR3 region has the DNA TGTGCCACCTGGGACGGGCCGAATTATTATAAGAAACTCTTT. Translating gives CATWDGPNYYKKLF.

Comments on this clone: This may stem from a read error, because a much larger clone lies one nucleotide away. This sample includes further DNA sequences coding for the same CDR3. The chain employs TRGV10 and TRGJP1. TRGV10 has ORF status, its function being uncertain. The length of the CDR3 is 16 residues. With 8 bases clipped from V and 2 bases from J, the junction kept 12 bases outside the gene matches. CDR3 nucleotides: TGTGCTGCGTGGATTCTGTGGGGGACCACTGGTTGGTTCAAGATATTT. It translates to CAAWILWGTTGWFKIF.

In its sample, this clone ranks as medium-sized. The rearrangement links TRGV3 to TRGJ1 or TRGJ2. This CDR3 region has 13 residues. In germline, CDR1 is VTNTFY, CDR2 YDVSTARD (reference sequence). V was pared by 3 bases and J by 5 bases, with 7 bases of the junction left unmatched. DNA of the CDR3: TGTGCCACCTGGGACGGATTCAATTATAAGAAACTCTTT. Translating gives CATWDGFNYKKLF.

In its sample, this clone is large. Other DNA variants within this sample encode the same CDR3. This chain links TRGV2 with TRGJP2. CDR3 length: 13 residues. Per the germline V gene, CDR1 is EGSNGY and CDR2 is YDSYNSKV. Trimming at V came to 0 bases and at J to 10 bases, leaving 5 bases not matched to a gene. CDR3 region: CATWDGLRWIKTF. Written as DNA, the CDR3 is TGTGCCACCTGGGACGGGCTCCGTTGGATCAAGACGTTT.

This clone is medium-sized (0.01 to 0.1%) within its sample. The chain couples TRGV4 to TRGJP2. From germline, CDR1 is EGSTGY and CDR2 YDSYTSSV. The CDR3 is 17 residues long. V lost 1 base and J lost 0; bases outside the gene matches: 8. The CDR3 loop is CATWDGAANSSDWIKTF. Written as DNA, the CDR3 is TGTGCCACCTGGGATGGCGCTGCTAATAGTAGTGATTGGATCAAGACGTTT.

This clone is large within its sample. This chain joins TRGV4 and TRGJP2. This CDR3 has 15 residues. Germline CDR1 EGSTGY, CDR2 YDSYTSSV. V lost 0 bases to trimming and J lost 0 bases; unmatched junction nucleotides: 1. DNA for the CDR3: TGTGCCACCTGGGATGGGAATAGTAGTGATTGGATCAAGACGTTT. Its protein is CATWDGNSSDWIKTF.

This clone is labeled large. This chain links TRGV9 with TRGJ1 or TRGJ2. V shed 0 bases, J shed 11 bases, and the junction held 4 bases outside the gene matches. The length of the CDR3 is 11 residues. Germline V gene sequence: CDR1 GITISATS, CDR2 ISYDGTV (reference sequence). The DNA for the CDR3 is TGTGCCTTGTGGGAGGTGAAGGAGAAACTCTTT. Its translation: CALWEVKEKLF.

This clone is termed medium-sized (0.01 to 0.1%). The chain combines TRGV4 with TRGJ1 or TRGJ2. Germline values: CDR1 EGSTGY, CDR2 YDSYTSSV. After removal of 3 bases from V and 7 bases from J, the junction contained 9 bases not matched to a gene. There are 13 residues in the CDR3. The CDR3 bases are TGTGCCACCTGGGATTGGGGGGGGTATAAGAAACTCTTT. Translating it yields CATWDWGGYKKLF.

This clone is labeled as medium-sized. The chain joins TRGV4 to TRGJ1 or TRGJ2. CDR3 length: 12 amino acids. CDR1 and CDR2 (germline): EGSTGY, YDSYTSSV. After removal of 4 bases from V and 3 bases from J, the junction contained 3 bases not matched to a gene. The CDR3 loop is CATWDRYYKKLF. DNA for the CDR3: TGTGCCACCTGGGACCGTTATTATAAGAAACTCTTT.

This clone turned up a few times. The chain joins TRGV8 to TRGJ1 or TRGJ2. Unmatched junction bases numbered 4, after V lost 5 bases and J lost 3 bases. The V gene's germline CDR1 is VENAVY and CDR2 YDSYNSRV. The CDR3 runs 12 residues. The chain's CDR3 is CATWGSYYKKLF. The CDR3 coding sequence is TGTGCCACCTGGGGTAGTTATTATAAGAAACTCTTT.

By proportion, this clone is large. The chain joins TRGV8 to TRGJ1 or TRGJ2. Germline CDR1 and CDR2: VENAVY and YDSYNSRV. The CDR3 covers 12 residues. V gave up 3 bases and J gave up 6 bases; unmatched junction bases: 5. The CDR3, as DNA: TGTGCCACCTGGGATCGAGGTTATAAGAAACTCTTT. Translated, it gives CATWDRGYKKLF.

By proportion, this clone is medium-sized. This chain joins TRGV3 and TRGJ1 or TRGJ2. The V gene end was trimmed by 0 bases and the J gene end by 12 bases; junction bases not matched to a gene: 5. CDR1 and CDR2 (germline): VTNTFY, YDVSTARD (reference sequence). This CDR3 has 11 residues. CDR3 residues: CATWDREGKLF. In DNA, the CDR3 is TGTGCCACCTGGGACAGGGAGGGGAAACTCTTT.

By sample share, this clone is medium-sized. This chain connects TRGV4 to TRGJ1 or TRGJ2. V shed 0 bases, J shed 0 bases, and the junction held 2 bases outside the gene matches. CDR1 is EGSTGY and CDR2 is YDSYTSSV in the germline V gene. This CDR3 region has 14 residues. CDR3 nucleotides: TGTGCCACCTGGGATGGGTGGAATTATTATAAGAAACTCTTT. Protein: CATWDGWNYYKKLF.

This clone was observed a few times. A read error is likely here: a far larger clone is one base away. The rearrangement uses TRGV9 and TRGJ1 or TRGJ2. V gave up 8 bases and J gave up 4 bases; unmatched junction bases: 8. This CDR3 is built from 12 residues. Germline-derived CDR1 and CDR2 are GITISATS and ISYDGTV (reference sequence). For the CDR3, the DNA is TGTGCCTTGTTGGCCCCGTATTATAAGAAACTCTTT. It translates to CALLAPYYKKLF.

This clone was found a few times. The chain employs TRGV4 and TRGJ1 or TRGJ2. The germline CDR1 and CDR2 sequences are EGSTGY and YDSYTSSV. The CDR3 contains 13 residues. Trimming took 5 bases from V and 0 from J; bases not matched to a gene: 4. CDR3 DNA sequence: TGTGCCACCTGGGGGTCGAATTATTATAAGAAACTCTTT. It is translated as CATWGSNYYKKLF.

By its share, this clone is large. The rearrangement links TRGV3 to TRGJ1 or TRGJ2. Germline CDR1 reads VTNTFY; CDR2 reads YDVSTARD (reference sequence). The J segment lost 6 bases and the V segment lost 0 bases, leaving 8 bases of the junction unmatched. This CDR3 is built from 14 residues. The CDR3 region has the DNA TGTGCCACCTGGGACAGGCATGAGGGTTATAAGAAACTCTTT. Translated, it gives CATWDRHEGYKKLF.

This clone was detected once. This may be a read error: a much more frequent sequence differs by one nucleotide. The chain couples TRGV8 to TRGJ1 or TRGJ2. The J gene is absent in TCRdb and was assigned here via DNA matching to germline. This CDR3 contains 14 residues. CDR1 and CDR2 (germline): VENAVY, YDSYNSRV. CDR3: CATWDSSILYRKLF. The CDR3 nucleotides are TGTGCCACCTGGGATAGCTCAATACTTTATAGGAAACTCTTT.

About this clone itself: A read error is the likely source, as a far larger clone sits one nucleotide away. The chain couples TRGV4 to TRGJ1 or TRGJ2. Germline V CDR1 and CDR2: EGSTGY, YDSYTSSV. CDR3 length: 13 amino acids. V trimming: 2 bases; J trimming: 3 bases; junction bases outside the gene matches: 4. The CDR3 nucleotides read TGTGCCACCTGGGATGTGCTTTATTATAAGAAACTCTTT. Translation: CATWDVLYYKKLF.

By share, this clone ranks as large. This chain links TRGV10 with TRGJ1 or TRGJ2. TRGV10 is assigned to the ORF class and has an uncertain function. The trim removed 8 bases at V and 8 bases at J, leaving 1 base unmatched. This CDR3 comprises 9 residues. CDR3 protein: CAAWDKKLF. The DNA for the CDR3 is TGTGCTGCGTGGGATAAGAAACTCTTT.

By sample share, this clone is large. The chain couples TRGV4 to TRGJ1 or TRGJ2. Trimming at V came to 0 bases and at J to 2 bases, leaving 4 bases not matched to a gene. The CDR3 is made up of 14 amino acids. Germline CDR1 EGSTGY, CDR2 YDSYTSSV. Here the CDR3 DNA reads TGTGCCACCTGGGATGGGGCCCATTATTATAAGAAACTCTTT. It codes for CATWDGAHYYKKLF.

This clone occurred a few times. A clone one base away is much larger, so this may be a read error. This rearrangement joins TRGV4 to TRGJ1 or TRGJ2. Germline V lookup: CDR1 EGSTGY, CDR2 YDSYTSSV. This CDR3 has 12 amino acids. CDR3 protein: CAPWDGYYKKLF. The CDR3 coding sequence is TGTGCCCCCTGGGATGGTTATTATAAGAAACTCTTT.

V usage is TRGV4 and J usage is TRGJ1 or TRGJ2. The trim removed 8 bases at V and 5 bases at J, leaving 9 bases unmatched. The CDR3 sequence is 12 residues long. Germline assignment: CDR1 EGSTGY and CDR2 YDSYTSSV. CDR3 protein: CATYLYHYKKLF. CDR3 DNA: TGTGCCACCTACCTCTACCATTATAAGAAACTCTTT.

This clone is large (0.1 to 1%). This chain connects TRGV4 to TRGJ1 or TRGJ2. The germline gives CDR1 EGSTGY, CDR2 YDSYTSSV. The CDR3 loop spans 14 amino acids. The V segment lost 1 base and the J segment 8 bases; nucleotides outside the gene matches: 11. The CDR3 coding sequence is TGTGCCACCTGGGATGGACCCCCCGTCGATAAGAAACTCTTT. Residues: CATWDGPPVDKKLF.

By share, this clone counts as large. V and J are TRGV4 and TRGJ1 or TRGJ2. The CDR3 totals 12 residues. Trimming at V came to 0 bases and at J to 8 bases, leaving 4 bases not matched to a gene. Germline V CDR1 and CDR2: EGSTGY, YDSYTSSV. The CDR3 region has the DNA TGTGCCACCTGGGATGGGAAAGATAAGAAACTCTTT. Its translation: CATWDGKDKKLF.

This clone is medium-sized. The rearrangement links TRGV5 to TRGJ1 or TRGJ2. CDR1 and CDR2 from the germline V gene are VINAFY and YDVSNSKD. The CDR3 has 14 amino acids. V shed 1 base, J shed 3 bases, and the junction held 6 bases outside the gene matches. The CDR3 sequence is CATWDRPPYYKKLF. In nucleotides, the CDR3 is TGTGCCACCTGGGACAGACCACCTTATTATAAGAAACTCTTT.